This T cell receptor (beta chain) was identified during a study of T cells in Graves' hyperthyroidism and ophthalmopathy (dated by TCRdb to the late 2010s). Study-wide context: Peripheral blood was collected at initial diagnosis, before any treatment. TCR V-J signatures able to tell the groups apart were searched for in a discovery cohort of about a hundred patients, of whom around 43 had Graves' ophthalmopathy and more than 55 had stable Graves' hyperthyroidism. Whether ophthalmopathy could be predicted prospectively was tested in an independent validation cohort made up of under 20 hyperthyroidism patients plus 17 patients who later progressed to ophthalmopathy. The 100 discovery patients were divided at random into training and test sets in a 7:3 ratio. The study also compared thyroid tissue and blood T-cell repertoires from a handful of Graves' hyperthyroidism patients. After blood sampling, hyperthyroidism patients were treated with methimazole at a starting dose of 30 mg daily, and ophthalmopathy patients were treated with high-dose intravenous methylprednisolone. The paper reports TCR Vbeta CDR3 sequencing of more than 120 peripheral blood samples: around 45 ophthalmopathy, under 80 hyperthyroidism and around 17 progressor patients.

In the ophthalmopathy patients, disease was moderately to severely active, with a Clinical Activity Score of 3 or more, a NOSPECS grade of 4 or more, and a duration of less than 3 months. Exclusion was applied to patients with uncontrolled infections, other autoimmune diseases, pregnancy or lactation. Diagnoses relied on clinical symptoms, serum thyroxine and TRAb, thyroid ultrasound and orbital computed tomography. PBMCs were isolated from roughly 10 ml of fresh peripheral blood by Ficoll-Paque density gradient centrifugation. Trizol reagent was used to extract total RNA, and RNA quality was then checked on an Agilent 2100 Bioanalyzer. This clonotype has a count of ten or more. Its antigen is not yet known. No per-base quality is available; no much larger clone lies one base away. Amplification of TCR beta CDR3 regions was carried out from RNA transcripts. The first round of RT-PCR for the TCR CDR3 was performed with the HTBI primer set and the Qiagen OneStep RT-PCR kit. Libraries were constructed in a second round of multiplex PCR, after which size selection and purification were performed. The libraries were sequenced on an Illumina HiSeq2000 using paired-end 100 bp reads. The source study handled its data this way. SOAPnuke was used to process the raw data, throwing out any read that contained adapters or uncalled bases, had a mean Phred below 15, or lacked an exact constant-primer or identifier match. High-quality paired reads were merged with COPE v1.2.5, and unique nucleotide sequences were defined as clonotypes. Clonotypes were aligned to IMGT TRBV, TRBD and TRBJ reference segments using MiTCR v1.1. Only V-J combinations with frequency above 0.0001, covering 99% to 99.2% of repertoires, were analysed. The TCS score was defined as the ratio of F50 (clonal expansion) to E x V (chaos), calculated using BLOSUM62-based TCRdist between CDR3 peptides within each V-J. Welch's t-statistics and random forest reduced some 510 V-J features to 10 to 15, which were used in a naive Bayes classifier (R e1071). The public reads were reprocessed in TCRdb via fastp at Q25 and MiXCR, keeping in-frame beta chains. Here each entry gathers all rows of one CDR3 protein and keeps the most common genes and DNA. TCRdb's processing, not the authors' own work, is the source of the V and J calls. In this sample the table shows some 300,000 distinct CDR3 sequences, roughly a fifth of which occur a single time. The ten largest account for roughly 39% of the sample.

Results and caveats for the whole study, not just this receptor: In validation, the model predicted progression to ophthalmopathy with over 65% sensitivity and about 73% specificity, a median of about 6 months before onset. Sample size was not statistically predetermined, and blinding of investigators to group allocation was not performed. Most expanded thyroid clonotypes (frequency above 0.001) were also detected in blood, suggesting blood repertoires may reflect thyroid immune responses. A model built on a 13 V-J signature distinguished ophthalmopathy from stable hyperthyroidism, reaching roughly 88% sensitivity and around 81% specificity in cross-validation and 80%/75% in testing.

This sequence was found in a man over 45 with Graves' ophthalmopathy. Specimen: blood.

Here is the DNA: TGTGCCAGCAGTTCACAGGGCGCGTACGAGCAGTACTTC. It codes for CASSSQGAYEQYF. Rearrangement joined TRBV6-1 to TRBJ2-7; the best D guess is TRBD1, with 6 bases matching. CDR1 and CDR2 were assigned from the germline V gene as MNHNS and SASEGT. The CDR3 runs 13 residues from the cysteine to the phenylalanine. Kept here is only the CDR3 DNA, which spans 39 bases and is read in frame from base 1. Between the V and J ends, shortened by 5 bases and 4 bases respectively, the junction contains 12 bases.